This T cell receptor (beta chain) was obtained from a study of blood T cells in healthy people across ages. In this sample, this clonotype turned up a few times. A sample-barcoded 5' primer and a J-beta primer mix were used in a second PCR of roughly 7 to 11 cycles. TCRdb called the 5' RACE reads again in MiXCR, with one record for every CDR3 protein. The sample records some 920,000 distinct CDR3 sequences, just over 50% being singletons. V dropped 0 bases and J dropped 3; count of bases not matched to a gene: 8. Per germline, CDR1 MGHRA and CDR2 YSYEKL. There are 16 residues in the CDR3. This sequence originates from an older woman in good health. Specimen: blood. V is TRBV4-1 and J is TRBJ2-7; TRBD2 aligns across 7 bases. Written as DNA, the CDR3 is TGCGCCAGCAGCCAAGATTGGGCTAGCGGAGACTACGAGCAGTACTTC. This encodes CASSQDWASGDYEQYF.